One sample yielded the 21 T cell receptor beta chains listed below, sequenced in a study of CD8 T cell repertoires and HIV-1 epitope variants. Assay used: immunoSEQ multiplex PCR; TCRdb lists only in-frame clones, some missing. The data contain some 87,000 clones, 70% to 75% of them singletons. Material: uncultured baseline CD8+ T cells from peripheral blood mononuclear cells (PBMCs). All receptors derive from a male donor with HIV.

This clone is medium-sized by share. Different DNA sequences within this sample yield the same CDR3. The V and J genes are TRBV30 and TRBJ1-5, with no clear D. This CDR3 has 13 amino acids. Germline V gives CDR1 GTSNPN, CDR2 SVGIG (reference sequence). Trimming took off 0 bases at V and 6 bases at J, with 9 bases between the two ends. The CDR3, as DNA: TGTGCCTGGAGTGTACGTGGTCTTCAGCCCCAGCATTTT. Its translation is CAWSVRGLQPQHF.

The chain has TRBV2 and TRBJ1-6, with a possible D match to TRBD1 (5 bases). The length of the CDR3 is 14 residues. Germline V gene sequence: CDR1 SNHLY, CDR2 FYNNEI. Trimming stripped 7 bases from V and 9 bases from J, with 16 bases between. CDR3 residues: CASIRGGDGSPLHF. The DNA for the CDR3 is TGTGCCAGCATTAGGGGCGGGGACGGTTCACCCCTCCACTTT.

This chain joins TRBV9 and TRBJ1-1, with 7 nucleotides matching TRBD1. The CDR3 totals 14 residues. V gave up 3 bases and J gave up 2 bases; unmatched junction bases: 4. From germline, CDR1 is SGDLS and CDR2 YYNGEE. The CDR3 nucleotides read TGTGCCAGCAGCGGACGGACAGGTAACACTGAAGCTTTCTTT. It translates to CASSGRTGNTEAFF.

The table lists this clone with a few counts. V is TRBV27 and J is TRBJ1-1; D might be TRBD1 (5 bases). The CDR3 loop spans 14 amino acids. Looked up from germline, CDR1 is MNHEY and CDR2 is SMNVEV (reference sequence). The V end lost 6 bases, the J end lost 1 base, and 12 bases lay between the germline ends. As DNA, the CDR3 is TGTGCCAGCAGGGAACACAGGCCGAACACTGAAGCTTTCTTT. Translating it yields CASREHRPNTEAFF.

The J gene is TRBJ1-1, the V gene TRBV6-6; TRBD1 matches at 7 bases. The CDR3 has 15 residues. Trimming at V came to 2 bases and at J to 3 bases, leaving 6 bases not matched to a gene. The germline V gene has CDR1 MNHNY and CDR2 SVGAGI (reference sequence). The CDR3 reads CASSYPTTGYTEAFF. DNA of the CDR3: TGTGCCAGCAGTTACCCGACGACAGGGTACACTGAAGCTTTCTTT.

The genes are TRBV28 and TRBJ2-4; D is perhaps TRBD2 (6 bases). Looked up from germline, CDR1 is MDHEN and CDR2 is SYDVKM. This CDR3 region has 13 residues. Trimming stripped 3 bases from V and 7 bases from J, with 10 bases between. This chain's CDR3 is CASSFRGINIQYF. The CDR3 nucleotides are TGTGCCAGCAGTTTTCGGGGGATCAACATTCAGTACTTC. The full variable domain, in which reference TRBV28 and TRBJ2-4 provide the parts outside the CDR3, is DVKVTQSSRYLVKRTGEKVFLECVQDMDHENMFWYRQDPGLGLRLIYFSYDVKMKEKGDIPEGYSVSREKKERFSLILESASTNQTSMYLCASSFRGINIQYFGAGTRLSVL.

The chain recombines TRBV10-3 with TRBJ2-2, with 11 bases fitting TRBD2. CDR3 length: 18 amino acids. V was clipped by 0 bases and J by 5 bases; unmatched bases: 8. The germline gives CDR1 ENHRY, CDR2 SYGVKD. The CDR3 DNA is TGTGCCATCAGTGAGTCGGCGGTAGCGGGGGGGCGGACCGGGGAGCTGTTTTTT. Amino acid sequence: CAISESAVAGGRTGELFF.

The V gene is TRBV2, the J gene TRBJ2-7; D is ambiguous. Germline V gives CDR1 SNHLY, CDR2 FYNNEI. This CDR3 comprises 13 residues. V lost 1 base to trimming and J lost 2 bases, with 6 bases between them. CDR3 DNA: TGTGCCAGCAGTGAAGTACAGACCTACGAGCAGTACTTC. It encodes CASSEVQTYEQYF. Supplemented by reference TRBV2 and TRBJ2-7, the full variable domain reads EPEVTQTPSHQVTQMGQEVILRCVPISNHLYFYWYRQILGQKVEFLVSFYNNEISEKSEIFDDQFSVERPDGSNFTLKIRSTKLEDSAMYFCASSEVQTYEQYFGPGTRLTVT.

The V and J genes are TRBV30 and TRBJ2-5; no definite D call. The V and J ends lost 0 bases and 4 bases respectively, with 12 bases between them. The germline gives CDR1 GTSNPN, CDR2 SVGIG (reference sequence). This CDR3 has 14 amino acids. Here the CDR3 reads CAWSVLREAETQYF. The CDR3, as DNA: TGTGCCTGGAGTGTACTAAGAGAGGCAGAGACCCAGTACTTC. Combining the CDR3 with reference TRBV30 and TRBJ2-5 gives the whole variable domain SQTIHQWPATLVQPVGSPLSLECTVEGTSNPNLYWYRQAAGRGLQLLFYSVGIGQISSEVPQNLSASRPQDRQFILSSKKLLLSDSGFYLCAWSVLREAETQYFGPGTRLLVL.

The CDR3 protein is CASSQDNGPRRIEQYF. The CDR3 DNA reads TGTGCCAGCAGCCAAGATAATGGACCAAGGCGGATCGAGCAGTACTTC. The V gene is TRBV4-2, the J gene TRBJ2-7; unclear D gene. Deletions cut 0 bases from V and 6 bases from J, with 18 bases between. The CDR3 runs 16 residues. The germline V gene encodes CDR1 LGHNA and CDR2 YNFKEQ.

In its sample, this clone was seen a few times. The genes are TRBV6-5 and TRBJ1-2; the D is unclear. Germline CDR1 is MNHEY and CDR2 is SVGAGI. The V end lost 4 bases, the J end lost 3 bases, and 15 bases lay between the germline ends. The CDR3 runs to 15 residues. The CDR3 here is CASSSRTALYYGYTF. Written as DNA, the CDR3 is TGTGCCAGCAGTTCTCGTACCGCTTTGTACTATGGCTACACCTTC.

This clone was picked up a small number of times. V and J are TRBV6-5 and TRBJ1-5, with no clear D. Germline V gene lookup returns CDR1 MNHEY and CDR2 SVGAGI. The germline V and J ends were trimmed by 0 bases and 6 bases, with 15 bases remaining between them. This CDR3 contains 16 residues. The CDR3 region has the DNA TGTGCCAGCAGTTACTCGTCCGGGCTTAACGGTCAGCCCCAGCATTTT. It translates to CASSYSSGLNGQPQHF.

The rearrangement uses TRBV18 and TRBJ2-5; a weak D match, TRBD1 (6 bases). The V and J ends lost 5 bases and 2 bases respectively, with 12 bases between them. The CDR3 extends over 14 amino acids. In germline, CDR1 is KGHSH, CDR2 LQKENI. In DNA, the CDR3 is TGTGCCAGCTCATTCCGACAGGCACAAGAGACCCAGTACTTC. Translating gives CASSFRQAQETQYF.

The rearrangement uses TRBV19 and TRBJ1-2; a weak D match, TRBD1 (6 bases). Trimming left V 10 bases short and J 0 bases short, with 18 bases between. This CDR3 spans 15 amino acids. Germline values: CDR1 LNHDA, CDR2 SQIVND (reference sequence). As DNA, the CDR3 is TGTGCCACCCGAACCGGGACAACTTCTAACTATGGCTACACCTTC. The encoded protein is CATRTGTTSNYGYTF.

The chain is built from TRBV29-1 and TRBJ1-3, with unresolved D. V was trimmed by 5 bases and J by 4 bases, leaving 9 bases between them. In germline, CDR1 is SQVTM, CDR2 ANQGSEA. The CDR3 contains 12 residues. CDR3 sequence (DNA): TGCAGCGTTTACGGGCAGGGAAACACCATATATTTT. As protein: CSVYGQGNTIYF.

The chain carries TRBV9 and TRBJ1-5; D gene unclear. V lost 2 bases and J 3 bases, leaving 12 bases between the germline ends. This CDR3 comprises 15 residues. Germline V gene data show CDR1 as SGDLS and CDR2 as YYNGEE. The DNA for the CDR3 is TGTGCCAGCAGCGTGGACTTACGGGACAATCAGCCCCAGCATTTT. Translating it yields CASSVDLRDNQPQHF. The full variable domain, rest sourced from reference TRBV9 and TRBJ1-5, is DSGVTQTPKHLITATGQRVTLRCSPRSGDLSVYWYQQSLDQGLQFLIQYYNGEERAKGNILERFSAQQFPDLHSELNLSSLELGDSALYFCASSVDLRDNQPQHFGDGTRLSIL.

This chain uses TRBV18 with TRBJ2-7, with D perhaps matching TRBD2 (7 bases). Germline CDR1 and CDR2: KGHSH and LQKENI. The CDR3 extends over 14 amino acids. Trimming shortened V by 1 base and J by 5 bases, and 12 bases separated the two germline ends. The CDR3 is CASSPQAGAHEQYF. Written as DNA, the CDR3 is TGTGCCAGCTCACCACAGGCGGGGGCCCACGAGCAGTACTTC.

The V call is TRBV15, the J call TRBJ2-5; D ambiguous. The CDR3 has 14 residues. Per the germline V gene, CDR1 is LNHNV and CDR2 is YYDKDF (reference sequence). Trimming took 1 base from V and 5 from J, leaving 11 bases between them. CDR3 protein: CATSRGRYGETQYF. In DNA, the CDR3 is TGTGCCACCAGCAGAGGGAGATATGGGGAGACCCAGTACTTC.

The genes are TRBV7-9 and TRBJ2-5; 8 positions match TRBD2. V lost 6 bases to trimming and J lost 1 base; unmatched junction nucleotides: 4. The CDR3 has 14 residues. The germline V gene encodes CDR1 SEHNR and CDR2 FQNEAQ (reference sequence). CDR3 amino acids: CASSHTSGQETQYF. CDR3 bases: TGTGCCAGCAGTCACACTAGCGGCCAAGAGACCCAGTACTTC.

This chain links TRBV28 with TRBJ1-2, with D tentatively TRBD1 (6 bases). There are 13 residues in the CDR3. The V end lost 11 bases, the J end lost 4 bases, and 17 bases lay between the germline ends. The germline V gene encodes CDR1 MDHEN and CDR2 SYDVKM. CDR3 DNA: TGTGCCGGTTCGGTGGGGGCTGCCTATGGCTACACCTTC. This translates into CAGSVGAAYGYTF.

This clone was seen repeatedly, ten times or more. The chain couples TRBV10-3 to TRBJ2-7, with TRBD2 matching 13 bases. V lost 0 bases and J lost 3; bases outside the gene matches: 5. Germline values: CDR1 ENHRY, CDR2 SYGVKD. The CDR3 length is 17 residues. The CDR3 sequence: CAISESRGLAGSYEQYF. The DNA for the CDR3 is TGTGCCATCAGTGAGTCGCGGGGACTAGCGGGAAGCTACGAGCAGTACTTC.